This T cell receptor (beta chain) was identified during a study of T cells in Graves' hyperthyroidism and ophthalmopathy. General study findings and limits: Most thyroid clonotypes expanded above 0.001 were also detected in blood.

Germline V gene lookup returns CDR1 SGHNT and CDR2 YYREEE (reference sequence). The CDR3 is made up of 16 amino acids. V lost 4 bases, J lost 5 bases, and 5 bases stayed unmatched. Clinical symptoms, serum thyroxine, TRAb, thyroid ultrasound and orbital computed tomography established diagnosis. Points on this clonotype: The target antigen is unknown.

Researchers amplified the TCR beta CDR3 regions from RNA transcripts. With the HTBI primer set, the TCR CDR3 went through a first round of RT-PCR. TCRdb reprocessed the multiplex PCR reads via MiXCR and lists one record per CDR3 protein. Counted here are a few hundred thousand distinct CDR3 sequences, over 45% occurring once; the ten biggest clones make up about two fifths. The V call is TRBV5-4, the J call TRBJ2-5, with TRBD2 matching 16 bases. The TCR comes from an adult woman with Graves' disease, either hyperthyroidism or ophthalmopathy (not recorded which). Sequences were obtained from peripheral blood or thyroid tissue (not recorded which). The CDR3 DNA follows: TGTGCCAGCAGCACGGGACTAGCGGGAGGGCGGGAGACCCAGTACTTC. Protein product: CASSTGLAGGRETQYF.